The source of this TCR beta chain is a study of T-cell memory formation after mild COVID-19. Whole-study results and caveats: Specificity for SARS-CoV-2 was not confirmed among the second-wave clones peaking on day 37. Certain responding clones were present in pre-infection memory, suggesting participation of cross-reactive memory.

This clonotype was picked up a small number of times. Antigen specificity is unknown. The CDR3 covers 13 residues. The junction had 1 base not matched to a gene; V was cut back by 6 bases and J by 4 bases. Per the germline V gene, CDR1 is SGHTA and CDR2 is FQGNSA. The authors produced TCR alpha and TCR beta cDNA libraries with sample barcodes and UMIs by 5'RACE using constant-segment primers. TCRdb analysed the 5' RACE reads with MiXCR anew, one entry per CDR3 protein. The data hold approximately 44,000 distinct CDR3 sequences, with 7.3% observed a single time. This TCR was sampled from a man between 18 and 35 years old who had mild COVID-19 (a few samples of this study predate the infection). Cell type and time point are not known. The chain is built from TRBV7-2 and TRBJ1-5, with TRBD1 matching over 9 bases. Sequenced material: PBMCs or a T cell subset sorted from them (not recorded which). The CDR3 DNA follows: TGTGCCAGCAGTGACAGGGGGAATCAGCCCCAGCATTTT. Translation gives CASSDRGNQPQHF. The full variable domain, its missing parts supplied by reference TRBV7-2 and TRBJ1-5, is GAGVSQSPSNKVTEKGKDVELRCDPISGHTALYWYRQSLGQGLEFLIYFQGNSAPDKSGLPSDRFSAERTGGSVSTLTIQRTQQEDSAVYLCASSDRGNQPQHFGDGTRLSIL.